These T cell receptor beta chains were read from a single sample in a study of cytomegalovirus exposure and HLA in healthy donors. Clones were sequenced by immunoSEQ multiplex PCR, and TCRdb holds only the in-frame ones, with some missing. Of some 180,000 clones in the sample, over 65% are singletons; the top ten hold about 3.4%. The specimen was PBMCs. Source of these receptors: a man aged 40-50 years in good health and CMV-seropositive. Both conserved end residues are part of each CDR3. Expanded clones get a size class; other rows say once, few or many, or leave the size out.

clone_size | v_call | cdr3_aa
NA | TRBV14 | CASSQPGQGYEQYF
few | TRBV7-6 | CASSRLRGDSYEQYF
NA | TRBV5-1 | CASSYDTGLYEQYF
NA | TRBV18 | CASSPSGQGEAFF
NA | TRBV29-1 | CSVGTGGTYEQYF
NA | TRBV19 | CASSAHQPGLESYEQYF
NA | TRBV18 | CASSPGDRSYGYTF
NA | TRBV5-1 | CASSQGGNTEAFF
NA | TRBV7-3 | CASSTGTGAGELFF
NA | TRBV7-9 | CASGRGDIQYF
NA | TRBV10-3 | CAISETSGSTDTQYF
NA | TRBV29-1 | CSVDRGRETQYF
NA | TRBV30 | CAWSGQGDQPQHF
NA | TRBV4-1 | CASSQRGGSGQETQYF
NA | TRBV2 | CASSKTGTYEQYF
NA | TRBV7-9 | CASSLIAGWNGYTF
few | TRBV5-4 | CASSFSSSGANVLTF
NA | TRBV30 | CAWSPPDRKNTEAFF
NA | TRBV27 | CASSFPGTDTQYF
NA | TRBV6-6 | CASSYSEGAGGYTF
NA | TRBV27 | CASSPGGRNQETQYF
NA | TRBV5-1 | CASAPGASGYSYNEQFF
NA | TRBV11-2 | CASSFDPGQGYEQYF
NA | TRBV5-1 | CASSSTYLGTGEKLFF
NA | TRBV6-6 | CASKTAGVTDTQYF
NA | TRBV11-3 | CASPPTGGLGFEEKLFF
NA | TRBV18 | CASSPPNRGGEKLFF
few | TRBV4-1 | CASSLVGGNTGELFF
few | TRBV7-7 | CASSRGGGGTNEQFF
NA | TRBV19 | CASSITGVRNQPQHF
NA | TRBV5-1 | CASSSGQGAMNEQFF
NA | TRBV7-8 | CASSHRGGSIKGSPLHF
few | TRBV6-5 | CASSTGYNQPQHF
NA | TRBV7-3 | CASSQVGGASEQYF
once | TRBV5-6 | CASSFSGTGAKNIQYF
NA | TRBV7-3 | CASSLTGQGYEQYF